This record covers a single TCR beta chain. Its antigen is currently unknown. Treg sorting used a CD4+CD25+CD127-/low gate. Whole-study results and caveats: In terms of TCR gene usage, tumor memory CD4+ T cells clustered together with blood and lymph node memory CD4+ cells, as well as with lymph node naive CD4+ cells.

Each CDR3 protein gets one entry after TCRdb re-called the 5' RACE reads with MiXCR. This repertoire shows tens of thousands of distinct CDR3 sequences, around 24% found once; its top ten account for approximately 2%. The sequencing input was tumor-infiltrating Tregs sorted from the breast tumor. This clonotype was obtained from a female donor with breast cancer.

CDR3: CASSLPTYGYTF. In DNA form, the CDR3 reads TGTGCCAGCAGCTTGCCCACGTATGGCTACACCTTC. The chain joins TRBV5-5 to TRBJ1-2; D remains unclear. The germline CDR1 and CDR2 sequences are SGHKS and YYEKEE (reference sequence). V lost 1 base, J lost 5 bases, and 6 bases lay in between. This CDR3 comprises 12 residues.